The 3 T cell receptor beta chains below all came from one sample that was sequenced in a study of T-cell reconstitution after alpha-beta-depleted transplantation in children. As it was prepared, the TCRbeta library received unique molecular identifiers. TCRdb passed the PCR reads through MiXCR, listing each CDR3 protein once. Among about 980,000 distinct CDR3 sequences, roughly 29% were seen once, and the ten largest hold over 25%. The material sequenced was PBMCs, mostly from graft donor cells, taken 360 days after TCRalphabeta/CD19-depleted stem cell transplant. Receptor source: a boy under two years old who had a stem cell transplant for SCID, so the T cells may come from the graft donor.

Only a few counts were recorded for this clonotype. The J gene is TRBJ2-1, the V gene TRBV20-1; D may correspond to TRBD1 or TRBD2 (5 bases each). Germline CDR1 and CDR2: DFQATT and SNEGSKA (reference sequence). Between the trimmed V and J ends, which lost 0 bases and 5 bases, there was a span of 11 bases. CDR3 size: 14 residues. The CDR3 region is CSARDGGPDNEQFF. In nucleotides, the CDR3 is TGCAGTGCTAGAGATGGGGGTCCCGACAATGAGCAGTTCTTC.

This clonotype was observed a few times. J is TRBJ2-7 and V is TRBV4-3; TRBD2 is a possible D gene (5 bases). Between the trimmed V and J ends, which lost 0 bases and 0 bases, there was a span of 12 bases. The CDR3 covers 16 residues. In germline, CDR1 is LGHNA, CDR2 YSLEER. CDR3 DNA sequence: TGCGCCAGCAGCCAAGAGATCGGGGAAGGCTCCTACGAGCAGTACTTC. It yields the protein CASSQEIGEGSYEQYF.

There are a few counts of this clonotype. V gene TRBV2 combines with J gene TRBJ2-3; 8 bases map to TRBD2. The CDR3 runs to 16 residues. Unmatched junction bases numbered 12, after V lost 4 bases and J lost 6 bases. Germline CDR1 and CDR2: SNHLY and FYNNEI. The CDR3: CASSGLTSALLDTQYF. The CDR3 DNA sequence: TGTGCCAGCAGTGGGTTGACTAGCGCACTCCTCGATACGCAGTATTTT.